This T cell receptor (beta chain) stems from a study of T cell repertoires and HLA-DP antigens. Study details: Pre-culture CD4+ samples used 1,200 ng DNA versus around 220 ng for CD137+CD4+ sorts. Study-wide results and limits: Sorted CD137+ clonality was 0.35 to 0.45 for both alloantigens, versus about 0.042 pre-culture. No separate analysis of naive versus memory CD4+ cells was done.

Trimming took off 4 bases at V and 3 bases at J, with 7 bases between the two ends. This CDR3 is 12 amino acids long. Looked up from germline, CDR1 is SEHNR and CDR2 is FQNEAQ (reference sequence). This clone appeared once. The antigen remains undetermined. Primers targeted 54 TRBV and 13 TRBJ segments. Using immunoSEQ multiplex PCR, the repertoire was profiled, and TCRdb retains in-frame clones only, with some absent. The profile shows more than 90,000 clones, almost 95% of them singletons. The sequence came from a woman aged 18-29 years in good health and CMV-seronegative. The V call is TRBV7-9, the J call TRBJ2-7; maybe TRBD1 (5 bases). The sequencing sample was made of CD4+ T cells from PBMCs. In nucleotides, the CDR3 is TGTGCCAGCAGCTCCCAGGGCTACGAGCAGTACGTC. Encoded protein: CASSSQGYEQYV.